The present entry profiles one TCR beta chain with its context. Only in-frame clones appear in the TCRdb table, and some are missing; sequencing was by immunoSEQ multiplex PCR. This table has 250,000 or so clones, 80% to 95% appearing once. CDR1 is SGHDN and CDR2 is FVKESK in the germline V gene. V was pared by 4 bases and J by 13 bases, with 0 bases of the junction left unmatched. The CDR3 sequence is 12 residues long. This sample is drawn from a study of blood T cell repertoires in COVID-19. The gene calls are TRBV14 and TRBJ2-6; 11 nucleotides agree with TRBD1. The receptor was derived from a man aged 25-40 years with COVID-19, enrolled during active disease. Sequencing used peripheral blood. The CDR3, as DNA: TGTGCCAGCAGCCGGGACAGGGGGGTCCTGACTTTC. It is translated as CASSRDRGVLTF.